The entry below describes one TCR beta chain. The CDR3 is made up of 15 amino acids. Germline V CDR1 and CDR2: MNHEY, SMNVEV (reference sequence). V dropped 5 bases and J dropped 9; count of bases not matched to a gene: 7. This table comes from immunoSEQ multiplex PCR, and its TCRdb copy is limited to in-frame clones, with some not included. The repertoire consists of over 150,000 clones, with around nine tenths occurring once and the leading ten covering 15% to 20%. This sample is drawn from a study of blood T cell repertoires in COVID-19. Study as a whole: The United States, Italy and Spain were the sources of the acute and convalescent COVID-19 samples. The cDNA or gDNA used as material had been derived from T cells, B-cell-depleted T cells, or PBMCs.

The sequence was obtained from a man aged 45-65 years with COVID-19, enrolled during active disease. The chain recombines TRBV27 with TRBJ2-1; 13 nucleotides line up with TRBD2. Sequencing used peripheral blood. The CDR3 reads CASSLLAGGPSEQFF. The CDR3 DNA is TGTGCCAGCAGTCTACTAGCGGGAGGGCCAAGTGAGCAGTTCTTC.